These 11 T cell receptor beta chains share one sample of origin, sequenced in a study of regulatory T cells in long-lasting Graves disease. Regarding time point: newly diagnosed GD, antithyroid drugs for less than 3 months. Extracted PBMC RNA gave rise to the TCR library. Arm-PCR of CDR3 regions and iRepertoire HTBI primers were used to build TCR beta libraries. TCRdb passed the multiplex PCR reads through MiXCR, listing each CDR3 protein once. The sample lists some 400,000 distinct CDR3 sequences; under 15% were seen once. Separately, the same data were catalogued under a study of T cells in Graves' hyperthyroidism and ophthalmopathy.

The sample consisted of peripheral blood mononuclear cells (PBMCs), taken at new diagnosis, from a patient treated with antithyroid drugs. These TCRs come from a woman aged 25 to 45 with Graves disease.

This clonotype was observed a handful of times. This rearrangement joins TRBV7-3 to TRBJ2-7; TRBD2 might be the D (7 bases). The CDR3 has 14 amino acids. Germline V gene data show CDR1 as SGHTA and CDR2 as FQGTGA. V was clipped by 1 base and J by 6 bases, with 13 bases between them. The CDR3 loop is CASSLNRGAREQYF. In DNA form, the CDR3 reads TGTGCCAGCAGCTTAAATCGGGGGGCCCGCGAGCAGTACTTC.

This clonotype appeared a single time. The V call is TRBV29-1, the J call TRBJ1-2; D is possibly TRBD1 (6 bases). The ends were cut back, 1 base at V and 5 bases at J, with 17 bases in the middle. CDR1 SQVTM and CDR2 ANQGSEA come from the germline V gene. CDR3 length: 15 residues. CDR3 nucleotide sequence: TGCAGCGTTGAAGGGAAGTACAGGGAAGGGTATGGCTACACCTTC. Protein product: CSVEGKYREGYGYTF.

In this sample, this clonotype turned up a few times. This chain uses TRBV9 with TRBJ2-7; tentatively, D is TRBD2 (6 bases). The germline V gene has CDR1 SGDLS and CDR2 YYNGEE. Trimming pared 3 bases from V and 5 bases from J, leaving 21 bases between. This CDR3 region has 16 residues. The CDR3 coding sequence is TGTGCCAGCAGCGCGCGGGATTCGGGCCGGTTGAACGAGCAGTACTTC. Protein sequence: CASSARDSGRLNEQYF.

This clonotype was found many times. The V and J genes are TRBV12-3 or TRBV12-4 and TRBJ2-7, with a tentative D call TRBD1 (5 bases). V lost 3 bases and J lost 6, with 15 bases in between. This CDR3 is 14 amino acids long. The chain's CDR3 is CASSLSRRAGEQYF. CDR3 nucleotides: TGTGCCAGCAGTTTGAGTCGCAGGGCTGGCGAGCAGTACTTC.

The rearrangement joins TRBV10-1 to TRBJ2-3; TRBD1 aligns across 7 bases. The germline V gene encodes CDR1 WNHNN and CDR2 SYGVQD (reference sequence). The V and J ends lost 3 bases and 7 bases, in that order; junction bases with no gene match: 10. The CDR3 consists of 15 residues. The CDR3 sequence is CASSEVQGGRNTQYF. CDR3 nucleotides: TGCGCCAGCAGTGAAGTTCAAGGGGGCCGGAATACGCAGTATTTT.

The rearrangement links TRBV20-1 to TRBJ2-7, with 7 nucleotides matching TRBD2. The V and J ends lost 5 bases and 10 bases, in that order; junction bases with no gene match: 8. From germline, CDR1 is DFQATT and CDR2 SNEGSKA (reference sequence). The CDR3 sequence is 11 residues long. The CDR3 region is CSAPLGLVQYF. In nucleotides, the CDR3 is TGCAGTGCTCCCCTCGGACTAGTTCAGTACTTC.

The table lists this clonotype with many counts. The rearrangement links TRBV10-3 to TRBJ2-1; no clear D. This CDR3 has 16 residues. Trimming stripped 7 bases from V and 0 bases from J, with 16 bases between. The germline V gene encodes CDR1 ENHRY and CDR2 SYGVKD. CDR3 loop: CAIKEEKVSSYNEQFF. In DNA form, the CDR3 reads TGTGCCATCAAAGAAGAGAAGGTGAGCTCCTACAATGAGCAGTTCTTC.

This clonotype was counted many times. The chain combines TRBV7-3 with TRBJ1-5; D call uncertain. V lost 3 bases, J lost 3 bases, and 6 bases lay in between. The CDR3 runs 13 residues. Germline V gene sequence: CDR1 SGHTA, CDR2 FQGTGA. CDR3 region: CASSFDNNQPQHF. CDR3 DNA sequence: TGTGCCAGCAGCTTTGACAACAATCAGCCCCAGCATTTT.

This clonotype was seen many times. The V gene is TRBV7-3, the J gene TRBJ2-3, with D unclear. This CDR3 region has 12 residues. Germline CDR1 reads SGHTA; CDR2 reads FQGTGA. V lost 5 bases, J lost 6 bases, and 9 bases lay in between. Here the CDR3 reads CASSDGSDTQYF. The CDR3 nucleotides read TGTGCCAGCAGCGACGGGTCGGATACGCAGTATTTT.

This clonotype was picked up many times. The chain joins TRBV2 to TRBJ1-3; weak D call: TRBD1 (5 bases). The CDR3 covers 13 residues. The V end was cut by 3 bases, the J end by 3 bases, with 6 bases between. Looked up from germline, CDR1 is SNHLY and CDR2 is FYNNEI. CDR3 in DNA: TGTGCCAGCAGTGAGACAGATGGAAACACCATATATTTT. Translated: CASSETDGNTIYF.

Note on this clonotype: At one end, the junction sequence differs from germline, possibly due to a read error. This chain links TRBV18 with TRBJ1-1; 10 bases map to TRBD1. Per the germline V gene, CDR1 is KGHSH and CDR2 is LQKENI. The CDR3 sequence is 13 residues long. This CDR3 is CASSPTGGTEALF. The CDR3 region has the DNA TGTGCCAGCTCACCGACAGGGGGCACTGAAGCTCTCTTT. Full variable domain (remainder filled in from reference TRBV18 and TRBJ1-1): NAGVMQNPRHLVRRRGQEARLRCSPMKGHSHVYWYRQLPEEGLKFMVYLQKENIIDESGMPKERFSAEFPKEGPSILRIQQVVRGDSAAYFCASSPTGGTEALFGQGTRLTVV.